This TCR beta chain was identified during a study of T cells expressing NK-cell markers. Study as a whole: Sequencing of TCR beta repertoires drew on sorted CD3+CD56+NKG2C+, CD3+CD56+NKG2C- and CD3+CD56-NKG2C+ T cells. Study-wide results and caveats: One observes that, in several donors, these clonotypes were also the leading ones within the CD3+CD56-NKG2C+ fraction.

In regard to this clonotype: The antigen is not known.

CDR1 DFQATT and CDR2 SNEGSKA come from the germline V gene (reference sequence). This CDR3 is built from 15 residues. 5'RACE template switching built TCR beta cDNA with unique molecular identifiers. From its re-call of the 5' RACE reads, TCRdb lists each CDR3 protein once, without DNA. The sample totals a few hundred thousand distinct CDR3 sequences. The TCR was taken from a man aged 18 to 30 in good health. Sequencing used blood T cells: a sorted CD56 or NKG2C T cell subset, CD4+ or CD8+ T cells, or bulk PBMC T cells (not recorded which). V usage is TRBV20-1 and J usage is TRBJ1-1; the TCRdb D gene call, TRBD1, has no DNA to confirm it. CDR3 in amino acids: CSARVPNSLTGKSFF.